This T cell receptor beta chain is drawn from a study of cytomegalovirus exposure and HLA in healthy donors. The CDR3 covers 14 residues. Germline V gene sequence: CDR1 KGHSH, CDR2 LQKENI. V lost 3 bases and J 5 bases, leaving 10 bases between the germline ends. PCR employed 60 Vbeta and 13 Jbeta primers. Data came from immunoSEQ multiplex PCR; TCRdb stores just in-frame clones and leaves some out. Of approximately 110,000 clones listed, more than 60% were seen once; the top ten hold more than 4.5%. The chain joins TRBV18 to TRBJ2-2; possible D gene TRBD2, 6 bases. This TCR was recovered from a female donor in good health and CMV-seropositive. Source material: PBMCs. The CDR3 DNA is TGTGCCAGCTCACCTCGGGGGACTACCGGGGAGCTGTTTTTT. Amino acid sequence: CASSPRGTTGELFF.